The 32 T cell receptor beta chains presented below share a single source sample, sequenced in a study of cytomegalovirus exposure and HLA in healthy donors. Libraries were prepared by immunoSEQ multiplex PCR; TCRdb keeps only in-frame clonotypes and omits some of them. Among approximately 300,000 clones listed, 70% to 90% were seen once. Sequenced sample: PBMCs. All receptors come from a woman under 30 in good health and CMV-seronegative.

The chain links TRBV6-5 to TRBJ2-7; TRBD1 agrees at 7 bases. Germline V CDR1 and CDR2: MNHEY, SVGAGI. The CDR3 sequence is 14 residues long. J gave up 3 bases and V 4 bases, and 6 bases lay outside the gene matches. This chain's CDR3 is CASSFRDSDYEQYF. For the CDR3, the DNA is TGTGCCAGCAGTTTCCGGGACAGCGACTACGAGCAGTACTTC.

This chain links TRBV5-4 with TRBJ1-3; a possible D gene is TRBD1 (6 bases). The CDR3 length is 15 residues. Germline values: CDR1 SGHNT, CDR2 YYREEE (reference sequence). The ends were cut back, 0 bases at V and 0 bases at J, with 7 bases in the middle. CDR3 residues: CASSLGRGSGNTIYF. In nucleotides, the CDR3 is TGTGCCAGCAGCTTGGGCAGGGGCTCTGGAAACACCATATATTTT.

This chain links TRBV6-1 with TRBJ2-7; a possible D gene is TRBD1 (7 bases). Germline V gene sequence: CDR1 MNHNS, CDR2 SASEGT. The CDR3 totals 15 residues. With 9 bases removed from V and 4 bases from J, the gap between germline ends came to 22 bases. CDR3: CASGGGAGGGYEQYF. The CDR3 DNA is TGTGCCAGTGGAGGGGGCGCCGGGGGTGGGTACGAGCAGTACTTC.

The chain recombines TRBV19 with TRBJ2-6, with 8 bases aligning to TRBD1. V gave up 2 bases and J gave up 0 bases; unmatched junction bases: 6. The germline CDR1 and CDR2 sequences are LNHDA and SQIVND (reference sequence). The CDR3 consists of 18 residues. CDR3: CASSISGQGFSGANVLTF. The CDR3 DNA is TGTGCCAGTAGTATATCCGGACAGGGCTTCTCTGGGGCCAACGTCCTGACTTTC.

Notes on this clone: An end of the junction differs from the germline gene, which may be a read error. This chain links TRBV7-7 with TRBJ2-3; 7 bases fit TRBD1. Germline V CDR1 and CDR2: SSHAT, FNYEAQ (reference sequence). The CDR3 totals 19 residues. The CDR3 is CASSLEAKTGSAFADTQYF. CDR3 nucleotides: TGTGCTAGCAGCTTAGAAGCTAAGACAGGGTCTGCATTCGCAGATACGCAGTATTTT.

The rearrangement joins TRBV5-6 to TRBJ2-7; D is unresolved. Germline V CDR1 and CDR2: SGHDT, YYEEEE. With 2 bases removed from V and 5 bases from J, the gap between germline ends came to 11 bases. CDR3 size: 13 residues. CDR3 protein: CASSFQTLNEQYF. CDR3 nucleotides: TGTGCCAGCAGCTTCCAAACTCTAAACGAGCAGTACTTC.

This rearrangement joins TRBV11-3 to TRBJ2-2; a possible D gene is TRBD1 (5 bases). Germline V lookup: CDR1 SGHNT, CDR2 YENEEA. Trimming cost V 4 bases and J 2 bases, with 11 bases left between them. CDR3 length: 15 residues. The CDR3 region has the DNA TGTGCCAGCAGCTCGACAGAGGTTAACACCGGGGAGCTGTTTTTT. Amino acids: CASSSTEVNTGELFF.

The chain recombines TRBV6-6 with TRBJ2-3, with 7 bases aligning to TRBD2. In germline, CDR1 is MNHNY, CDR2 SVGAGI (reference sequence). The CDR3 consists of 15 residues. V was clipped by 0 bases and J by 6 bases; unmatched bases: 6. The CDR3 loop reads CASSYSSGAGDTQYF. The CDR3 DNA sequence: TGTGCCAGCAGTTACTCGAGTGGAGCGGGGGATACGCAGTATTTT.

This chain joins TRBV28 and TRBJ2-1; the D gene is possibly TRBD1 (6 bases). V dropped 4 bases and J dropped 10 bases, with 11 bases sitting between them. CDR3 length equals 12 residues. Germline-derived CDR1 and CDR2 are MDHEN and SYDVKM. This chain's CDR3 is CASSYRVGEQFF. The CDR3 region has the DNA TGTGCCAGCAGTTACAGGGTTGGCGAGCAGTTCTTC. Looking up the rest from reference TRBV28 and TRBJ2-1 gives the full variable domain: DVKVTQSSRYLVKRTGEKVFLECVQDMDHENMFWYRQDPGLGLRLIYFSYDVKMKEKGDIPEGYSVSREKKERFSLILESASTNQTSMYLCASSYRVGEQFFGPGTRLTVL.

This clone was seen more than once but under ten times. This chain links TRBV7-2 with TRBJ1-2, with 9 bases that match TRBD1. The CDR3 contains 16 residues. Germline V lookup: CDR1 SGHTA, CDR2 FQGNSA. The ends lost 7 bases at V and 2 bases at J; junction bases unmatched: 11. The CDR3 DNA sequence: TGTGCCAGCAACAACATAGCTGGACAGGGGAACTATGGCTACACCTTC. Translated: CASNNIAGQGNYGYTF.

The V call is TRBV18, the J call TRBJ1-5, with TRBD1 matching 7 bases. Germline CDR1 and CDR2: KGHSH and LQKENI. The CDR3 spans 13 residues. The J segment lost 7 bases and the V segment lost 3 bases, leaving 3 bases of the junction unmatched. This chain's CDR3 is CASSPTGVQPQHF. The CDR3, as DNA: TGTGCCAGCTCACCTACAGGGGTCCAGCCCCAGCATTTT.

The chain joins TRBV29-1 to TRBJ2-7; 10 bases map to TRBD1. The J segment lost 4 bases and the V segment lost 3 bases, leaving 6 bases of the junction unmatched. Germline CDR1 SQVTM, CDR2 ANQGSEA. The CDR3 runs to 14 residues. The CDR3 protein is CSVDTGTGAYEQYF. As DNA, the CDR3 is TGCAGCGTTGACACCGGGACAGGGGCTTACGAGCAGTACTTC.

The chain uses TRBV6-1 and TRBJ2-5, with D unclear. Germline V CDR1 and CDR2: MNHNS, SASEGT. This CDR3 contains 12 residues. V gave up 3 bases and J gave up 2 bases, with 4 bases separating them. The CDR3, as DNA: TGTGCCAGCAGTGAGCTACAAGAGACCCAGTACTTC. This encodes CASSELQETQYF.

The gene calls are TRBV9 and TRBJ2-3, with 9 positions matching TRBD1. J lost 4 bases, V lost 0 bases, and 3 bases had no gene match. Germline CDR1 reads SGDLS; CDR2 reads YYNGEE. This CDR3 comprises 15 residues. The CDR3 protein is CASSVGTGDADTQYF. The CDR3, as DNA: TGTGCCAGCAGCGTAGGGACAGGGGACGCAGATACGCAGTATTTT.

The DNA for the CDR3 is TGCGCCAGCAGCCCGACCCACCGGGCAGGGGAGTCTTTCTTT. Encoded protein: CASSPTHRAGESFF. This rearrangement joins TRBV4-1 to TRBJ1-1; tentatively, D is TRBD1 (6 bases). This CDR3 is built from 14 residues. The V end was cut by 4 bases, the J end by 12 bases, with 21 bases between. CDR1 MGHRA and CDR2 YSYEKL come from the germline V gene.

This clone has only one observation. V and J are TRBV5-4 and TRBJ2-7; a weak D match, TRBD2 (6 bases). Germline-derived CDR1 and CDR2 are SGHNT and YYREEE (reference sequence). Trimming stripped 4 bases from V and 6 bases from J, with 11 bases between. CDR3 length equals 12 residues. The CDR3 DNA reads as TGTGCCAGCAGCGCCGGGAGCCGCGAGCAGTACTTC. Its translation: CASSAGSREQYF.

This sequence joins TRBV4-1 and TRBJ1-2; 7 nucleotides align to TRBD1. CDR3 length: 17 amino acids. The J segment lost 4 bases and the V segment lost 0 bases, leaving 11 bases of the junction unmatched. CDR1 is MGHRA and CDR2 is YSYEKL in the germline V gene. The CDR3 DNA reads as TGCGCCAGCAGCCAAGAGGGACAGCAAAATCTGATCTATGGCTACACCTTC. Amino acids: CASSQEGQQNLIYGYTF.

The chain is built from TRBV2 and TRBJ1-5, with 7 bases aligning to TRBD1. The ends lost 6 bases at V and 5 bases at J; junction bases unmatched: 13. CDR3 length equals 16 residues. The germline V gene has CDR1 SNHLY and CDR2 FYNNEI. The CDR3 DNA follows: TGTGCCAGCAGAGCCCCGGGACAGCATCCCGATCAGCCCCAGCATTTT. Translation: CASRAPGQHPDQPQHF.

The V gene is TRBV6-1, the J gene TRBJ1-2; 8 bases agree with TRBD1. V lost 4 bases and J lost 3; bases outside the gene matches: 13. CDR1 is MNHNS and CDR2 is SASEGT in the germline V gene. The CDR3 spans 17 residues. The CDR3 coding sequence is TGTGCCAGCAGTGGCCCGAGGAGACAGGGGTGGGACTATGGCTACACCTTC. Its protein product is CASSGPRRQGWDYGYTF.

The chain recombines TRBV4-1 with TRBJ1-5; the match to TRBD1 covers 7 bases. In germline, CDR1 is MGHRA, CDR2 YSYEKL. The CDR3 sequence is 15 residues long. V was pared by 1 base and J by 5 bases, with 5 bases of the junction left unmatched. For the CDR3, the DNA is TGCGCCAGCAGCCAAGCCAGACAGGGAGATCAGCCCCAGCATTTT. This encodes CASSQARQGDQPQHF.

The sample holds one count of this clone. The rearrangement joins TRBV7-2 to TRBJ2-2; no clear D gene. Per germline, CDR1 SGHTA and CDR2 FQGNSA. Trimming pared 4 bases from V and 4 bases from J, leaving 7 bases between. CDR3 size: 13 residues. The CDR3 is CASSSTTTGELFF. The CDR3 nucleotides are TGTGCCAGCAGCTCCACTACCACCGGGGAGCTGTTTTTT. Filled out from reference TRBV7-2 and TRBJ2-2, the complete variable domain reads GAGVSQSPSNKVTEKGKDVELRCDPISGHTALYWYRQSLGQGLEFLIYFQGNSAPDKSGLPSDRFSAERTGGSVSTLTIQRTQQEDSAVYLCASSSTTTGELFFGEGSRLTVL.

The chain couples TRBV9 to TRBJ2-4, with a weak D call TRBD1 (5 bases). V lost 4 bases, J lost 0 bases, and 14 bases lay in between. The CDR3 sequence is 16 residues long. Germline CDR1 SGDLS, CDR2 YYNGEE. The CDR3 protein is CASSYGVGQAKNIQYF. Written as DNA, the CDR3 is TGTGCCAGCAGCTACGGTGTGGGGCAAGCCAAAAACATTCAGTACTTC.

The chain carries TRBV19 and TRBJ2-4; 9 bases map to TRBD1. This CDR3 comprises 16 residues. Germline V gives CDR1 LNHDA, CDR2 SQIVND (reference sequence). The junction had 7 bases not matched to a gene; V was cut back by 3 bases and J by 4 bases. The CDR3 DNA sequence: TGTGCCAGTAGTATCCGCGCCGGGACAGGGAAAAACATTCAGTACTTC. Translation: CASSIRAGTGKNIQYF.

The V and J genes are TRBV27 and TRBJ2-7; 7 nucleotides agree with TRBD1. The CDR3 sequence is 16 residues long. The germline V gene has CDR1 MNHEY and CDR2 SMNVEV (reference sequence). V trimming: 0 bases; J trimming: 3 bases; junction bases outside the gene matches: 8. CDR3 loop: CASSLSVGTENYEQYF. The CDR3 DNA reads as TGTGCCAGCAGTTTATCAGTCGGGACAGAAAACTACGAGCAGTACTTC.

The chain is built from TRBV25-1 and TRBJ2-1; D is ambiguous. CDR1 and CDR2 from the germline V gene are MGHDK and SYGVNS. Trimming pared 0 bases from V and 8 bases from J, leaving 8 bases between. The CDR3 covers 13 residues. DNA for the CDR3: TGTGCCAGCAGTGAATATACACGGGATGAGCAGTTCTTC. This gives the protein CASSEYTRDEQFF.

The V gene is TRBV6-4, the J gene TRBJ2-1, with 11 bases matching TRBD2. Germline CDR1 is MRHNA and CDR2 is SNTAGT. This CDR3 region has 18 residues. With 6 bases clipped from V and 4 bases from J, the junction kept 14 bases outside the gene matches. CDR3 in amino acids: CASSDDYGTSGNYNEQFF. The CDR3 DNA reads as TGTGCCAGCAGCGACGATTACGGGACTAGCGGAAATTACAATGAGCAGTTCTTC.

The V call is TRBV13, the J call TRBJ2-1, with 9 bases fitting TRBD1. V lost 5 bases, J lost 15 bases, and 11 bases stayed unmatched. The CDR3 extends over 13 amino acids. Germline V lookup: CDR1 PRHDT, CDR2 FYEKMQ (reference sequence). CDR3 loop: CASSRGQGQEGFF. The CDR3 DNA follows: TGTGCCAGCAGCAGGGGACAGGGACAAGAGGGGTTCTTC.

The table lists this clone with a count of one. The chain couples TRBV5-6 to TRBJ2-7, with unresolved D. This CDR3 has 15 amino acids. The V gene lost 0 bases and the J gene lost 9 bases, with 19 bases spanning the gap. Germline V gives CDR1 SGHDT, CDR2 YYEEEE. As DNA, the CDR3 is TGTGCCAGCAGCTTGGACAGCCCTCTTTTATTTGTGCAGTACTTC. This translates into CASSLDSPLLFVQYF.

J is TRBJ2-3 and V is TRBV7-9, with D possibly being TRBD1 (7 bases). The CDR3 spans 16 residues. Germline CDR1 and CDR2: SEHNR and FQNEAQ (reference sequence). V was shortened by 0 bases and J by 6 bases, with 16 bases between the two germline ends. Written as DNA, the CDR3 is TGTGCCAGCAGCTTAGCGAGGCAGGGGGGACCGGATACGCAGTATTTT. It is translated as CASSLARQGGPDTQYF.

In regard to this clone: This same CDR3 is encoded by further DNA sequences in the sample. The chain has TRBV2 and TRBJ2-7; weak D call: TRBD2 (5 bases). The CDR3 contains 14 residues. Germline-derived CDR1 and CDR2 are SNHLY and FYNNEI. V was shortened by 4 bases and J by 2 bases, with 12 bases between the two germline ends. The CDR3 DNA is TGTGCCAGCAGTGGTCCGGGGAGCACCTACGAGCAGTACTTC. It specifies CASSGPGSTYEQYF.

The chain combines TRBV5-4 with TRBJ2-7; TRBD1 might be the D (5 bases). The CDR3 spans 13 residues. V gave up 0 bases and J gave up 3 bases, with 7 bases separating them. The germline CDR1 and CDR2 sequences are SGHNT and YYREEE (reference sequence). CDR3 sequence (DNA): TGTGCCAGCAGCTTGGAGGGGAACTACGAGCAGTACTTC. The encoded protein is CASSLEGNYEQYF.

This chain links TRBV2 with TRBJ2-7, with D perhaps TRBD1 (5 bases). The CDR3 length is 13 residues. Germline values: CDR1 SNHLY, CDR2 FYNNEI. V was pared by 5 bases and J by 4 bases, with 12 bases between. CDR3 nucleotide sequence: TGTGCCAGCAGTTTGGGGCGGAATTACGAGCAGTACTTC. Its translation: CASSLGRNYEQYF.